Below, 14 T cell receptor beta chains from the same sample are listed, as sequenced in a study of blood T cell repertoires in COVID-19. Assay: immunoSEQ multiplex PCR; the TCRdb copy retains only in-frame clones and omits some. Of 380,000 or so clones in the sample, about 89% are singletons; the top ten hold around 1.3%. Source material: peripheral blood. These receptors originate from a man aged 40-50 years with acute or convalescent COVID-19.

The V and J genes are TRBV21-1 and TRBJ1-4; whether TRBD1, the table's D call, matches the DNA was not checked. TRBV21-1 is tagged as a pseudogene. The CDR3 is 15 residues long. The CDR3 nucleotides are TGTGCCAGCAGCTTACGAGACAGGGGACGTGAAAAACTGTTTTTT. Translated, it gives CASSLRDRGREKLFF.

The CDR3 DNA is TGTGCCACCGGTGGGACTTTCTACGAGCAGTACTTC. Its protein is CATGGTFYEQYF. The chain couples TRBV3-1 (or the pseudogene TRBV3-2) to TRBJ2-7; D perhaps matches TRBD2 (6 bases). The V end was cut by 10 bases, the J end by 3 bases, with 13 bases between. The CDR3 length is 12 residues. The germline CDR1 and CDR2 sequences are LGHDT and YNNKEL (reference sequence).

Remarks on this clone: A read error may account for a junction end that differs from germline. The CDR3 sequence is CASSIGNRATDTQYF. In DNA, the CDR3 is TGTGCTAGCAGCATCGGGAACAGGGCCACAGATACGCAGTATTTT. The V call is TRBV7-7, the J call TRBJ2-3, with TRBD1 as a possible D gene (6 bases). The CDR3 has 15 residues. Germline lookup yields CDR1 SSHAT and CDR2 FNYEAQ (reference sequence). Full variable domain (rest looked up from reference TRBV7-7 and TRBJ2-3): GAGVSQSPRYKVTKRGQDVTLRCDPISSHATLYWYQQALGQGPEFLTYFNYEAQPDKSGLPSDRFSAERPEGSISTLTIQRTEQRDSAMYRCASSIGNRATDTQYFGPGTRLTVL.

This chain uses TRBV7-8 with TRBJ1-2, with D possibly matching TRBD1 (6 bases). The CDR3 covers 14 residues. Trimming took off 1 base at V and 3 bases at J, with 9 bases between the two ends. Germline V gene sequence: CDR1 SGHVS, CDR2 FQNEAQ. The CDR3 nucleotides are TGTGCCAGCAGCTTAGAAACAGGGCACTATGGCTACACCTTC. This sequence encodes CASSLETGHYGYTF.

This rearrangement joins TRBV6-6 to TRBJ1-1; D is unresolved. Germline V CDR1 and CDR2: MNHNY, SVGAGI (reference sequence). The CDR3 extends over 13 amino acids. V was shortened by 8 bases and J by 4 bases, with 14 bases between the two germline ends. CDR3 sequence: CASGGVFGTEAFF. CDR3 in DNA: TGTGCCAGCGGCGGGGTATTTGGCACTGAAGCTTTCTTT.

V and J are TRBV2 and TRBJ2-7; TRBD1 matches 7 bases. The CDR3 is made up of 16 amino acids. With 6 bases clipped from V and 4 bases from J, the junction kept 15 bases outside the gene matches. Germline assignment: CDR1 SNHLY and CDR2 FYNNEI. This CDR3 is CASSRGPGQRIYEQYF. CDR3 in DNA: TGTGCCAGCAGCAGAGGACCGGGACAGAGGATTTACGAGCAGTACTTC. Combining the CDR3 with reference TRBV2 and TRBJ2-7 gives the whole variable domain EPEVTQTPSHQVTQMGQEVILRCVPISNHLYFYWYRQILGQKVEFLVSFYNNEISEKSEIFDDQFSVERPDGSNFTLKIRSTKLEDSAMYFCASSRGPGQRIYEQYFGPGTRLTVT.

The chain joins TRBV6-1 to TRBJ1-3; D is ambiguous. Germline CDR1 reads MNHNS; CDR2 reads SASEGT. Trimming removed 1 base at V and 8 bases at J, with 9 bases between. The CDR3 is 13 residues long. This CDR3 is CASSEGIIDTIYF. CDR3 DNA: TGTGCCAGCAGTGAAGGCATTATAGACACCATATATTTT.

A single count supports this clone. The chain links TRBV9 to TRBJ1-1, with D perhaps TRBD1 (5 bases). The CDR3 totals 15 residues. Trimming stripped 2 bases from V and 3 bases from J, with 14 bases between. Germline CDR1 reads SGDLS; CDR2 reads YYNGEE. CDR3 in amino acids: CASSVLRGSDTEAFF. CDR3 coding DNA: TGTGCCAGCAGCGTCCTCCGGGGGTCTGACACTGAAGCTTTCTTT.

In its sample, this clone was seen once. This rearrangement joins TRBV4-1 to TRBJ2-1; D gene unclear. Trimming removed 2 bases at V and 3 bases at J, with 2 bases between. CDR1 and CDR2 from the germline V gene are MGHRA and YSYEKL. The CDR3 sequence is 12 residues long. The CDR3 DNA sequence: TGCGCCAGCAGCCAATACTACAATGAGCAGTTCTTC. As protein: CASSQYYNEQFF.

This rearrangement joins TRBV12-3 or TRBV12-4 to TRBJ2-1; no definite D call. The CDR3 spans 13 residues. V gave up 2 bases and J gave up 6 bases, with 8 bases separating them. As DNA, the CDR3 is TGTGCCAGCAGTTTACGTAGTACCAATGAGCAGTTCTTC. It is translated as CASSLRSTNEQFF.

CDR3 sequence reads: CASSEGLLQETQYF. The CDR3 nucleotides are TGTGCCAGCAGTGAAGGTCTACTCCAAGAGACCCAGTACTTC. The genes are TRBV6-1 and TRBJ2-5; D not resolved. This CDR3 is built from 14 residues. V was clipped by 1 base and J by 1 base, with 7 bases between them. CDR1 is MNHNS and CDR2 is SASEGT in the germline V gene.

The gene calls are TRBV10-3 and TRBJ1-2; tentatively, D is TRBD1 (5 bases). The CDR3 is 13 residues long. The germline V gene encodes CDR1 ENHRY and CDR2 SYGVKD. V gave up 1 base and J gave up 8 bases, with 11 bases separating them. This CDR3 reads CAISEFREDGYTF. The DNA of the CDR3 is TGTGCCATCAGTGAGTTCAGGGAGGACGGCTACACCTTC.

This clone was seen a few times. This sequence joins TRBV4-1 and TRBJ2-5, with 9 positions matching TRBD1. Germline V gene lookup returns CDR1 MGHRA and CDR2 YSYEKL. Unmatched junction bases numbered 8, after V lost 4 bases and J lost 5 bases. The CDR3 loop spans 15 amino acids. The CDR3 nucleotides read TGCGCCAGCAGCCTAGGGACAGGGAATCTGGAGACCCAGTACTTC. Translation gives CASSLGTGNLETQYF.

This chain links TRBV7-3 with TRBJ2-3; D gene ambiguous. Trimming stripped 5 bases from V and 2 bases from J, with 8 bases between. The CDR3 runs to 13 residues. CDR1 SGHTA and CDR2 FQGTGA come from the germline V gene. The CDR3, as DNA: TGTGCCAGCAGCGTCGTATCCACAGATACGCAGTATTTT. Protein product: CASSVVSTDTQYF.